Listed here is a single T cell receptor (beta chain). What it binds is unknown. This sample was taken from a study of T cell repertoires in cytomegalovirus infection. On the study more broadly: The authors relied on CMV epitopes, both recently identified HLA-C-restricted and well-studied HLA-B-restricted. Indications of both CMV infection and matching HLA type were provided by public TCR beta signatures.

General observations from the study: What dominated the ex vivo response were HLA-C-restricted CMV-specific TCR beta clonotypes.

TCRdb processed the reads anew with MiXCR; each CDR3 protein has one entry. This sample carries some 800,000 distinct CDR3 sequences, approximately 32% of them seen once, and the ten largest clones take 9.5% to 15%. This material consisted of cultured CD8+ T cells from PBMCs, taken from culture after CMV antigen stimulation. This TCR was recovered from a human donor in good health (CMV status not recorded). Some clones in this sample may be carry-over from other donors' samples.

The CDR3 here is CAISDVQPPGTQYF. The CDR3, as DNA: TGTGCCATCAGTGATGTACAGCCTCCAGGAACCCAGTACTTC. This chain connects TRBV10-3 to TRBJ2-5, with D unresolved. CDR3 length equals 14 residues. V lost 3 bases, J lost 8 bases, and 16 bases lay in between. Germline V lookup: CDR1 ENHRY, CDR2 SYGVKD.